This T cell receptor beta chain was captured by sequencing in a study of T cell responses to AZD1222 COVID-19 vaccine. Regarding the study as a whole: The sample set comprised mostly white British donors with more females, and clonal diversity was possibly underestimated. The study reported that nearly half of spike-specific TCRs target unmutated variant regions.

The method was immunoSEQ multiplex PCR; TCRdb's version includes in-frame clones alone and lacks a portion of them. There are some 150,000 clones in the sample; 70% to 90% occur only once, and 2% to 2.5% lies in the top ten. Germline CDR1 reads MGHRA; CDR2 reads YSYEKL. Trimming shortened V by 1 base and J by 7 bases, and 13 bases separated the two germline ends. The CDR3 totals 14 residues. Turning to this clone: Its target is unknown.

The genes are TRBV4-1 and TRBJ1-1, with D unclear. The sample in question was peripheral blood, obtained on day 0 of AZD1222 vaccination. This sequence was found in an adult in good health. Written as DNA, the CDR3 is TGCGCCAGCAGCCAAGTCGCGGACTTGAGTGAAGCTTTCTTT. As protein: CASSQVADLSEAFF.